A single sample is the source of the 7 T cell receptor beta chains below, sequenced in a study of blood T cell repertoires in COVID-19. Using immunoSEQ multiplex PCR, the repertoire was profiled, and TCRdb retains in-frame clones only, with some absent. The sample has some 210,000 clones, around 82% seen once. Material for sequencing was peripheral blood. The origin of the receptors is a man aged 50 or older with active or convalescent COVID-19.

This sequence joins TRBV18 and TRBJ2-7; TRBD1 matches 8 bases. The J segment lost 4 bases and the V segment lost 3 bases, leaving 8 bases of the junction unmatched. The CDR3 runs 15 residues. Germline CDR1 and CDR2: KGHSH and LQKENI. The CDR3 reads CASSPLQGVDYEQYF. The CDR3 DNA reads TGTGCCAGCTCACCGCTACAGGGGGTCGATTACGAGCAGTACTTC. The full variable domain, its missing parts supplied by reference TRBV18 and TRBJ2-7, is NAGVMQNPRHLVRRRGQEARLRCSPMKGHSHVYWYRQLPEEGLKFMVYLQKENIIDESGMPKERFSAEFPKEGPSILRIQQVVRGDSAAYFCASSPLQGVDYEQYFGPGTRLTVT.

The chain employs TRBV5-1 and TRBJ2-3; the match to TRBD2 covers 12 bases. The CDR3 length is 19 residues. V was clipped by 0 bases and J by 2 bases; unmatched bases: 10. Germline V gene lookup returns CDR1 SGHRS and CDR2 YFSETQ. The DNA for the CDR3 is TGCGCCAGCAGCTTGGGGGCAGGGGGACTAGCGGGCCTCACAGATACGCAGTATTTT. Translated, it gives CASSLGAGGLAGLTDTQYF.

The V call is TRBV4-1, the J call TRBJ2-7, with 8 bases matching TRBD1. After removal of 0 bases from V and 7 bases from J, the junction contained 14 bases not matched to a gene. The CDR3 is 17 amino acids. Per the germline V gene, CDR1 is MGHRA and CDR2 is YSYEKL. The CDR3 nucleotides read TGCGCCAGCAGCCAAGAGGGGCTTAGGACAGGGCATGGGGAGCAGTACTTC. This codes for CASSQEGLRTGHGEQYF.

The rearrangement uses TRBV25-1 and TRBJ2-7; TRBD2 agrees at 8 bases. From germline, CDR1 is MGHDK and CDR2 SYGVNS. The CDR3 runs to 18 residues. With 1 base clipped from V and 5 bases from J, the junction kept 16 bases outside the gene matches. The CDR3 DNA sequence: TGTGCCAGCAGTGAATCTGCTGGAGCGGGGGCATCCCCCAACGAGCAGTACTTC. It is translated as CASSESAGAGASPNEQYF.

This chain joins TRBV10-2 and TRBJ1-1; TRBD1 is a possible D gene (6 bases). V was shortened by 10 bases and J by 0 bases, with 12 bases between the two germline ends. This CDR3 contains 13 residues. The germline gives CDR1 WSHSY, CDR2 SAAADI. CDR3 sequence: CATYRELNTEAFF. The DNA of the CDR3 is TGCGCCACCTACAGGGAACTGAACACTGAAGCTTTCTTT.

The V gene is TRBV6-5, the J gene TRBJ1-1, with TRBD1 as a possible D gene (5 bases). CDR3 length: 14 amino acids. Trimming took off 10 bases at V and 1 base at J, with 16 bases between the two ends. Germline CDR1 reads MNHEY; CDR2 reads SVGAGI. The DNA of the CDR3 is TGTGCCACCTCACGGCGGACAAGGAACACTGAAGCTTTCTTT. This encodes CATSRRTRNTEAFF.

This chain uses TRBV7-2 with TRBJ2-5; 8 positions match TRBD2. The CDR3 consists of 16 residues. CDR1 is SGHTA, CDR2 FQGNSA, per germline. V was clipped by 1 base and J by 4 bases; unmatched bases: 8. The CDR3 spells CASSLVGGGTPETQYF. CDR3 sequence (DNA): TGTGCCAGCAGCTTAGTCGGCGGGGGGACCCCAGAGACCCAGTACTTC.